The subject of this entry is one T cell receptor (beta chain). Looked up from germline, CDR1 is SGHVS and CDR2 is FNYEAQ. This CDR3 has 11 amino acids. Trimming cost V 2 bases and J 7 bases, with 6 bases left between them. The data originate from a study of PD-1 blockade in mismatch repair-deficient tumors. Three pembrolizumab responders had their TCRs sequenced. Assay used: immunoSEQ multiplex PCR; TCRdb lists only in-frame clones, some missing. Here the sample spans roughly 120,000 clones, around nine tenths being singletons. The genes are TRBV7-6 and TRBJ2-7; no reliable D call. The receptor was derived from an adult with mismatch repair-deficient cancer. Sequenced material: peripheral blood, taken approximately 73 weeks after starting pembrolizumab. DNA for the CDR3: TGTGCCAGCAGCTTAAACTCTGAGCAGTACTTC. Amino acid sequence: CASSLNSEQYF.